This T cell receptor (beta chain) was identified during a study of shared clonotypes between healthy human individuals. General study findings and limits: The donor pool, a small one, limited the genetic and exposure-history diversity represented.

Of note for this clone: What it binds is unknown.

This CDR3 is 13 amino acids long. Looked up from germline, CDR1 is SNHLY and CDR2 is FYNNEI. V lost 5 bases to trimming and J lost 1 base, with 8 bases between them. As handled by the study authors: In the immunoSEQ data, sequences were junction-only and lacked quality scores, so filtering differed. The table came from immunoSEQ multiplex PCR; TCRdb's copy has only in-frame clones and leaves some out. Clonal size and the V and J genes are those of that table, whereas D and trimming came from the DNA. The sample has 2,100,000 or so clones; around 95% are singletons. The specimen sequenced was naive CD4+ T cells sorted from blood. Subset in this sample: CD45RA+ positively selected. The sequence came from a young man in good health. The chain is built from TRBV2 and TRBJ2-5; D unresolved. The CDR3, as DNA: TGTGCCAGCAGTAAGGGCTCCCAAGAGACCCAGTACTTC. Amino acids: CASSKGSQETQYF.